This T cell receptor beta chain was recorded in a study of blood T cells in healthy people across ages. Many counts were recorded for this clonotype. Its antigen remains unknown. The extraction recovered at least 5.5 micrograms of total RNA per sample. A J-beta primer mix and a sample-barcoded 5' primer were used in a second PCR of roughly 6 to 11 cycles. Each cDNA molecule carried a tag from a template-switch adaptor that contained 12 random nucleotides. TCRdb independently ran MiXCR on the 5' RACE reads; one entry per CDR3 protein. The sample consists of just under 900,000 distinct CDR3 sequences, about 28% of them appearing once. V dropped 6 bases and J dropped 7; count of bases not matched to a gene: 9. The CDR3 length is 15 residues. Looked up from germline, CDR1 is MNHEY and CDR2 is SVGAGI. Notes on the study in general: Unsorted PBMC input precluded a conclusive naive versus antigen-experienced comparison.

This chain uses TRBV6-5 with TRBJ1-4; 9 bases are shared with TRBD1. What was sequenced was blood. This receptor was obtained from a woman older than 75 in good health. DNA of the CDR3: TGTGCCAGCAGGAACACAGGGGGCTCGGGTGAAAAACTGTTTTTT. Amino acids: CASRNTGGSGEKLFF.